The clone carrying this TCR beta chain showed up many times. In making diagnoses, clinical symptoms, serum thyroxine and TRAb, thyroid ultrasound and orbital computed tomography were all used. TCR beta CDR3 region amplification was performed from RNA transcripts. RT-PCR in the first round (using the HTBI primer set) targeted the TCR CDR3. MiXCR, applied by TCRdb to the multiplex PCR reads, yields one record per CDR3 protein. There are 300,000 or so distinct CDR3 sequences in the sample; roughly 23% occur only once, and 50% lies in the top ten. This specimen belongs to a study of T cells in Graves' hyperthyroidism and ophthalmopathy. Deletions cut 1 base from V and 8 bases from J, with 14 bases between. This CDR3 comprises 14 residues. The germline CDR1 and CDR2 sequences are SGHTA and FQGTGA.

The source of this sequence is a woman aged 50 to 60 with Graves' hyperthyroidism. The V call is TRBV7-3, the J call TRBJ1-2; tentatively, D is TRBD1 (5 bases). The material sequenced was blood. The CDR3 DNA sequence: TGTGCCAGCAGCTTAAACCCGGGGACCTACGGCTACACCTTC. It specifies CASSLNPGTYGYTF.